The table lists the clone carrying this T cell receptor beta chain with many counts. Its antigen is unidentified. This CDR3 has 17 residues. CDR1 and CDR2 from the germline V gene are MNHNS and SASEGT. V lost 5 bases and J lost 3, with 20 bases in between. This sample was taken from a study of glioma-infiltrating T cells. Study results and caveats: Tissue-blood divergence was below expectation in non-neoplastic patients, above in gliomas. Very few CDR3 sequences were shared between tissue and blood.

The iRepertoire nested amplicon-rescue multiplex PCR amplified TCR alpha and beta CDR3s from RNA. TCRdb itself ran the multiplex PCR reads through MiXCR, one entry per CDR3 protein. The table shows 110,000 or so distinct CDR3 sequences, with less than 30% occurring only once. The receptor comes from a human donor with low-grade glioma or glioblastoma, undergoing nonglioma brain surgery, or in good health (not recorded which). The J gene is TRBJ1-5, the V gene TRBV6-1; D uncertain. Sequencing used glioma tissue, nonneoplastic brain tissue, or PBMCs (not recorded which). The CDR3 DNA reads TGTGCCAGCAGTTCCCTAAGACCAAGGGAAGACAATCAGCCCCAGCATTTT. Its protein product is CASSSLRPREDNQPQHF.